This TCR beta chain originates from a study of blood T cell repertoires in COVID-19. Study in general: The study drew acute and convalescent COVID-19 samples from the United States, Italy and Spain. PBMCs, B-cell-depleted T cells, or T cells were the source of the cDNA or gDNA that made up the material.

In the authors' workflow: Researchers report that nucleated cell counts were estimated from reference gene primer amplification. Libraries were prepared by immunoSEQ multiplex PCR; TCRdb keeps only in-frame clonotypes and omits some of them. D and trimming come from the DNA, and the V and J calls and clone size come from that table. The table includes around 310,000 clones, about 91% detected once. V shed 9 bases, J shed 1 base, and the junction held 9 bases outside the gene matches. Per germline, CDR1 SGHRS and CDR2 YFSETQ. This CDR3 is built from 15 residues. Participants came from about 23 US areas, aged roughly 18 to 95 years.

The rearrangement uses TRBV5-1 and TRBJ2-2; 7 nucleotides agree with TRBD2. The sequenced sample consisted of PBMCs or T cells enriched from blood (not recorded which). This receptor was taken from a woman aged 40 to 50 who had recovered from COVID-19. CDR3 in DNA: TGCGCCACCTATTGGGGAGGGGAGAACACCGGGGAGCTGTTTTTT. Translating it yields CATYWGGENTGELFF.